The text below deals with one T cell receptor beta chain. Antigen specificity is unknown. No DNA is given; TCRdb re-called the 5' RACE reads and lists each CDR3 protein once. Its table records around 410,000 distinct CDR3 sequences. The germline CDR1 and CDR2 sequences are GTSNPN and SVGIG (reference sequence). This CDR3 is built from 15 residues. These data are taken from a study of monozygotic twins with inflammatory bowel disease. General study points: Lower TCRbeta diversity (inverse Simpson) was seen in IBD patients than in healthy co-twins.

The TCR comes from a human donor with ulcerative colitis or Crohn's disease, or a healthy co-twin of an affected twin (not recorded which). Sequenced material: blood. This chain connects TRBV30 to TRBJ1-6; the D call from TCRdb, TRBD1, cannot be confirmed without DNA. The CDR3 sequence: CAWSVRGRVYSPLHF.